Presented here are 21 T cell receptor beta chains from one specimen sequenced in a study of Graves' ophthalmopathy and Graves' hyperthyroidism. The authors amplified TCR beta CDR3 regions, and they did so from RNA transcripts for repertoire sequencing. HTBI-primed first-round RT-PCR preceded second-round multiplex PCR. TCRdb analysed the multiplex PCR reads with MiXCR anew, one entry per CDR3 protein. The sample records 200,000 to 250,000 distinct CDR3 sequences, around a fifth being singletons. The sequenced sample consisted of peripheral blood. These receptor sequences come from a woman between 50 and 59 years old with Graves' ophthalmopathy.

The count of this clonotype is one. The V gene is TRBV6-4, the J gene TRBJ1-2; D is perhaps TRBD1 (6 bases). The germline V and J ends were trimmed by 8 bases and 7 bases, with 17 bases remaining between them. Germline V gene sequence: CDR1 MRHNA, CDR2 SNTAGT. The CDR3 is 13 residues long. CDR3 sequence: CASRQGLVGGYTF. The CDR3 DNA reads as TGTGCCAGCCGTCAGGGGCTTGTAGGTGGCTACACCTTC.

This clonotype was found many times. V and J are TRBV5-5 and TRBJ2-5, with TRBD1 matching over 9 bases. CDR1 SGHKS and CDR2 YYEKEE come from the germline V gene (reference sequence). The CDR3 loop spans 14 amino acids. The trim removed 2 bases at V and 4 bases at J, leaving 3 bases unmatched. The CDR3 nucleotides are TGTGCCAGCAGCTTCACAGGGGGCGGAGAGACCCAGTACTTC. Its translation: CASSFTGGGETQYF.

The V and J genes are TRBV6-1 and TRBJ2-7; a weak D match, TRBD2 (5 bases). V was shortened by 7 bases and J by 7 bases, with 17 bases between the two germline ends. This CDR3 spans 13 amino acids. In germline, CDR1 is MNHNS, CDR2 SASEGT. The CDR3 here is CASTLGGLGEQYF. CDR3 nucleotide sequence: TGTGCCAGCACCCTCGGAGGACTGGGGGAGCAGTACTTC.

This clonotype was found many times. The rearrangement links TRBV12-3 or TRBV12-4 to TRBJ1-1; possible D gene TRBD1, 5 bases. The CDR3 contains 13 residues. V was shortened by 3 bases and J by 8 bases, with 13 bases between the two germline ends. The CDR3 region has the DNA TGTGCCAGCAGTTTGGGGCACGCAAAAGAAGCTTTCTTT. Its translation is CASSLGHAKEAFF.

The gene calls are TRBV30 and TRBJ1-2; 8 nucleotides align to TRBD1. The J segment lost 6 bases and the V segment lost 3 bases, leaving 9 bases of the junction unmatched. The CDR3 runs 14 residues. Germline assignment: CDR1 GTSNPN and CDR2 SVGIG (reference sequence). The CDR3: CAWRSRGRFDGYTF. Written as DNA, the CDR3 is TGTGCCTGGAGAAGCAGGGGGCGCTTCGATGGCTACACCTTC.

This clonotype occurred many times. This CDR3 is CSARGTGEDYEQYF. Here the CDR3 DNA reads TGCAGTGCTAGAGGGACAGGGGAGGACTACGAGCAGTACTTC. V gene TRBV20-1 combines with J gene TRBJ2-7; TRBD1 matches at 9 bases. The germline V gene has CDR1 DFQATT and CDR2 SNEGSKA (reference sequence). With V trimmed by 1 base and J by 3 bases, 4 bases remained unmatched. The CDR3 runs to 14 residues.

The chain combines TRBV2 with TRBJ1-2, with TRBD1 matching 8 bases. Germline values: CDR1 SNHLY, CDR2 FYNNEI. Trimming at V came to 4 bases and at J to 7 bases, leaving 20 bases not matched to a gene. CDR3 length: 18 amino acids. CDR3 residues: CASSGHGTGPPRLLGYTF. The CDR3 DNA reads TGTGCCAGCAGTGGGCACGGGACAGGTCCTCCCCGACTTCTTGGCTACACCTTC.

This clonotype was observed at least ten times. V and J are TRBV12-3 or TRBV12-4 and TRBJ2-7, with D hard to call. This CDR3 spans 14 amino acids. V lost 0 bases and J lost 0, with 6 bases in between. CDR3 nucleotides: TGTGCCAGCAGTTTAGCCTCTAACTCCTACGAGCAGTACTTC. This codes for CASSLASNSYEQYF.

This chain links TRBV2 with TRBJ1-1; D gene uncertain. V gave up 3 bases and J gave up 1 base, with 6 bases separating them. Germline assignment: CDR1 SNHLY and CDR2 FYNNEI. The length of the CDR3 is 13 residues. CDR3 protein: CASSDGGNTEAFF. CDR3 DNA sequence: TGTGCCAGCAGTGACGGCGGGAACACTGAAGCTTTCTTT.

In its sample, this clonotype was seen many times. The chain recombines TRBV28 with TRBJ1-5; D unresolved. V gave up 5 bases and J gave up 2 bases, with 10 bases separating them. The CDR3 loop spans 14 amino acids. Germline V gene data show CDR1 as MDHEN and CDR2 as SYDVKM. The CDR3 spells CASSISLGNQPQHF. The DNA of the CDR3 is TGTGCCAGCAGTATTTCGCTGGGCAATCAGCCCCAGCATTTT. The variable domain in full, completed from reference TRBV28 and TRBJ1-5, reads DVKVTQSSRYLVKRTGEKVFLECVQDMDHENMFWYRQDPGLGLRLIYFSYDVKMKEKGDIPEGYSVSREKKERFSLILESASTNQTSMYLCASSISLGNQPQHFGDGTRLSIL.

Note on this clonotype: Germline and junction disagree at one end, which may indicate a read error. This rearrangement joins TRBV6-9 to TRBJ2-7, with unresolved D. The CDR3 length is 12 residues. Germline V gene sequence: CDR1 MNHGY, CDR2 SVAAGI. The CDR3 DNA sequence: TGTGCCAGCAGTCAACTAAGACACGGGCGAGACTTC. Protein sequence: CASSQLRHGRDF.

This clonotype was observed at least ten times. The chain combines TRBV6-1 with TRBJ1-2; tentatively, D is TRBD1 (5 bases). Between the trimmed V and J ends, which lost 4 bases and 4 bases, there was a span of 16 bases. The CDR3 is 15 amino acids. The V gene's germline CDR1 is MNHNS and CDR2 SASEGT. Here the CDR3 reads CASSATGKTLYGYTF. Here the CDR3 DNA reads TGTGCCAGCAGTGCAACAGGAAAAACGCTCTATGGCTACACCTTC.

CDR3 amino acids: CASTRGAGVPYEQYF. The CDR3 coding sequence is TGTGCCAGCACCAGGGGGGCGGGAGTTCCCTACGAGCAGTACTTC. The chain recombines TRBV11-2 with TRBJ2-7, with D perhaps matching TRBD1 or TRBD2 (7 bases each). The germline V gene has CDR1 SGHAT and CDR2 FQNNGV. The CDR3 length is 15 residues. The germline V and J ends were trimmed by 7 bases and 2 bases, with 18 bases remaining between them.

This clonotype was recorded many times. This chain connects TRBV19 to TRBJ2-2, with D possibly TRBD1 on 5 matching bases. The germline CDR1 and CDR2 sequences are LNHDA and SQIVND (reference sequence). The CDR3 runs to 13 residues. The V end lost 7 bases, the J end lost 6 bases, and 12 bases lay between the germline ends. The CDR3 region has the DNA TGTGCCAGTACAAATCAGGGTTCCGGGGAGCTGTTTTTT. Its translation is CASTNQGSGELFF.

Ten or more counts support this clonotype. The CDR3 reads CASRDVYQETQYF. CDR3 DNA: TGTGCCAGCAGGGACGTGTACCAAGAGACCCAGTACTTC. The chain employs TRBV25-1 and TRBJ2-5, with D uncertain. V was shortened by 6 bases and J by 0 bases, with 8 bases between the two germline ends. The CDR3 is 13 amino acids. Germline V CDR1 and CDR2: MGHDK, SYGVNS.

At least ten counts were recorded for this clonotype. The J gene is TRBJ2-7, the V gene TRBV6-1; the D gene could be TRBD1 or TRBD2 (5 bases each). The germline V and J ends were trimmed by 6 bases and 3 bases, with 15 bases remaining between them. The CDR3 runs to 14 residues. Per the germline V gene, CDR1 is MNHNS and CDR2 is SASEGT. CDR3 sequence: CASSAGTGLYEQYF. CDR3 in DNA: TGTGCCAGCAGCGCCGGGACGGGCCTCTACGAGCAGTACTTC.

This clonotype appeared many times. The rearrangement joins TRBV29-1 to TRBJ1-1, with D unclear. V lost 5 bases and J 4 bases, leaving 11 bases between the germline ends. The CDR3 is 12 amino acids. CDR1 is SQVTM, CDR2 ANQGSEA, per germline. The CDR3 region is CSVHEGFTEAFF. In DNA form, the CDR3 reads TGCAGCGTTCATGAGGGTTTCACTGAAGCTTTCTTT.

The V call is TRBV6-2 or TRBV6-3, the J call TRBJ2-7; TRBD1 matches 9 bases. The length of the CDR3 is 20 residues. J gave up 0 bases and V 6 bases, and 21 bases lay outside the gene matches. Germline CDR1 is MNHEY and CDR2 is SVGEGT. This chain's CDR3 is CASRGQGWDPSGFRSYEQYF. The CDR3 DNA reads as TGTGCCAGCAGGGGACAGGGTTGGGACCCTTCGGGTTTTCGCTCCTACGAGCAGTACTTC.

This clonotype was seen a few times. The CDR3 coding sequence is TGTGCCAGTAGTATGGGCGGACTAGCGGGAGTAAACGAGCAGTACTTC. Encoded protein: CASSMGGLAGVNEQYF. The J gene is TRBJ2-7, the V gene TRBV19; TRBD2 matches 13 bases. V lost 3 bases and J lost 5; bases outside the gene matches: 7. The germline CDR1 and CDR2 sequences are LNHDA and SQIVND (reference sequence). The CDR3 is 16 amino acids.

This clonotype was seen many times. The chain is built from TRBV2 and TRBJ2-7, with D possibly being TRBD2 (6 bases). Germline V CDR1 and CDR2: SNHLY, FYNNEI. This CDR3 is 12 amino acids long. Between the trimmed V and J ends, which lost 6 bases and 3 bases, there was a span of 9 bases. CDR3 in amino acids: CASRGLGYEQYF. CDR3 in DNA: TGTGCCAGCAGGGGACTGGGCTACGAGCAGTACTTC.

The chain joins TRBV6-1 to TRBJ2-3; 10 positions agree with TRBD2. Germline-derived CDR1 and CDR2 are MNHNS and SASEGT. There are 18 residues in the CDR3. V shed 4 bases, J shed 2 bases, and the junction held 12 bases outside the gene matches. In DNA, the CDR3 is TGTGCCAGCAGTGGGGCTGGACTACTAGCGGGGCTCACAGATACGCAGTATTTT. Translated, it gives CASSGAGLLAGLTDTQYF.